The T cell receptor (beta chain) under discussion was sequenced for a study of beta chain features in type 1 diabetes. Study outcomes and limitations: Type 1 diabetes patients showed a moderate but significant shortening of TCRB CDR3s in all four CD4+ subsets.

TCRB transcripts that were expressed got sequenced, as all of the isolated RNA had been reverse transcribed. Repertoires were generated with immunoSEQ multiplex PCR, while TCRdb's copy carries only in-frame clones and drops some. The data contain 200,000 to 250,000 clones, around 14% of them singletons. Note on this clone: Its antigen remains unidentified.

CDR1 SQVTM and CDR2 ANQGSEA come from the germline V gene. V was clipped by 7 bases and J by 7 bases, with 20 bases between them. CDR3 size: 13 residues. The chain uses TRBV29-1 and TRBJ2-7; tentatively, D is TRBD2 (6 bases). This clonotype originated in a man aged 25 to 45 with type 1 diabetes. The sample was naive CD4+ T cells from blood. The CDR3 nucleotides are TGCAGCGCCGTTTGGCAGGGACTTAGGGAGCAGTACTTC. As protein: CSAVWQGLREQYF.